This record covers a single TCR beta chain. TCRdb's table, derived via immunoSEQ multiplex PCR, lists solely in-frame clones and lacks some. The repertoire holds 43,000 or so clones, roughly 84% seen once, with around 47% in the top ten. Looked up from germline, CDR1 is KGHDR and CDR2 is SFDVKD. Trimming cost V 4 bases and J 8 bases; bases outside gene matches: 7. There are 14 residues in the CDR3. The sample originates from a study of Ad26.COV2.S vaccination and SARS-CoV-2 variants. The chain links TRBV24-1 to TRBJ1-2; 9 bases map to TRBD1. This receptor was obtained from a human donor who had recovered from COVID-19. The sample in question was peripheral blood, obtained after recovery from COVID-19. As DNA, the CDR3 is TGTGCCACCAGTGAGGGTGGACAGGGGCGCGGCTACACCTTC. It translates to CATSEGGQGRGYTF.